Each of the 27 T cell receptor beta chains below was sequenced from the same sample in a study of CD8 T cells in Susac syndrome. RNA in amounts of about 0.5 to 1 ug was reverse transcribed with random hexamers. TCRdb recomputed calls from the immunoSEQ multiplex PCR reads with MiXCR, one row per CDR3 protein. This sample has about 210,000 distinct CDR3 sequences, with nearly 97% found just once. Source material: CD4+ T cells from PBMCs. Receptors originate from a human donor with multiple sclerosis.

The chain couples TRBV20-1 to TRBJ2-1; tentatively, D is TRBD1 (6 bases). Germline values: CDR1 DFQATT, CDR2 SNEGSKA (reference sequence). The CDR3 is 14 residues long. Trimming pared 0 bases from V and 5 bases from J, leaving 11 bases between. The DNA for the CDR3 is TGCAGTGCTAGAGATCCAGGGGCGAACAATGAGCAGTTCTTC. Translating it yields CSARDPGANNEQFF.

This chain links TRBV7-9 with TRBJ1-1, with a weak D call TRBD1 (5 bases). V lost 4 bases to trimming and J lost 0 bases, with 6 bases between them. Germline V gives CDR1 SEHNR, CDR2 FQNEAQ (reference sequence). CDR3 length: 13 amino acids. The CDR3 DNA reads TGTGCCAGCAGCTGGGACGTGAACACTGAAGCTTTCTTT. This translates into CASSWDVNTEAFF.

The genes are TRBV12-3 or TRBV12-4 and TRBJ2-6, with 7 bases matching TRBD1. Unmatched junction bases numbered 13, after V lost 8 bases and J lost 0 bases. The CDR3 is 18 residues long. CDR3: CASLPYRGPYSGANVLTF. The CDR3 region has the DNA TGTGCCAGCCTTCCTTACAGGGGTCCCTACTCTGGGGCCAACGTCCTGACTTTC.

Turning to this clonotype: The junction and the germline gene differ at one end; a read error may be behind it. The gene calls are TRBV2 and TRBJ2-1; 10 nucleotides align to TRBD2. CDR3 length: 12 amino acids. CDR1 is SNHLY and CDR2 is FYNNEI in the germline V gene. The CDR3 sequence is CASSEYLAGARF. DNA of the CDR3: TGTGCCAGCAGTGAATACCTAGCGGGGGCCCGCTTC.

This chain connects TRBV3-1 to TRBJ2-7; D gene uncertain. CDR1 LGHDT and CDR2 YNNKEL come from the germline V gene (reference sequence). The length of the CDR3 is 16 residues. The V end was cut by 0 bases, the J end by 2 bases, with 14 bases between. DNA of the CDR3: TGTGCCAGCAGCCAAGATCGGTTGGTTCAACCCTACGAGCAGTACTTC. It translates to CASSQDRLVQPYEQYF.

The rearrangement links TRBV5-6 to TRBJ2-1, with TRBD2 matching 10 bases. This CDR3 spans 15 amino acids. V trimming: 3 bases; J trimming: 3 bases; junction bases outside the gene matches: 3. Per the germline V gene, CDR1 is SGHDT and CDR2 is YYEEEE. As DNA, the CDR3 is TGTGCCAGCAGCTATCTAGCGGGAGACTACAATGAGCAGTTCTTC. Its protein product is CASSYLAGDYNEQFF.

The rearrangement links TRBV20-1 to TRBJ1-1; D unresolved. The CDR3 sequence is 14 residues long. The germline V gene has CDR1 DFQATT and CDR2 SNEGSKA (reference sequence). V was pared by 3 bases and J by 1 base, with 12 bases between. CDR3 nucleotides: TGCAGTGCTAGCGCCGCTGCAGGGAACACTGAAGCTTTCTTT. Amino acids: CSASAAAGNTEAFF.

This chain uses TRBV7-2 with TRBJ1-1; 7 bases match TRBD1. The CDR3 is 15 residues long. V shed 5 bases, J shed 5 bases, and the junction held 11 bases outside the gene matches. Germline V gene sequence: CDR1 SGHTA, CDR2 FQGNSA. CDR3 DNA: TGTGCCAGCAGCCAACCGACAGGGTCGGGGACTGAAGCTTTCTTT. It translates to CASSQPTGSGTEAFF.

The V call is TRBV3-1, the J call TRBJ2-1; possible D gene TRBD1, 7 bases. This CDR3 is 15 amino acids long. Germline lookup yields CDR1 LGHDT and CDR2 YNNKEL (reference sequence). The V end was cut by 0 bases, the J end by 7 bases, with 13 bases between. CDR3 nucleotide sequence: TGTGCCAGCAGCCAAGATCAGGGGGGTAAGAATGAGCAGTTCTTC. This sequence encodes CASSQDQGGKNEQFF.

The chain links TRBV20-1 to TRBJ1-2; 7 bases line up with TRBD1. The V segment lost 4 bases and the J segment 4 bases; nucleotides outside the gene matches: 3. This CDR3 has 12 residues. Germline CDR1 reads DFQATT; CDR2 reads SNEGSKA (reference sequence). CDR3 nucleotide sequence: TGCAGTGCTAAGGGACAGAGCTATGGCTACACCTTC. Amino acid sequence: CSAKGQSYGYTF.

The CDR3 spells CASGRYDRGERGTQYF. CDR3 nucleotide sequence: TGTGCCAGCGGACGTTACGACAGGGGCGAGAGGGGGACCCAGTACTTC. The chain uses TRBV27 and TRBJ2-5; 8 bases map to TRBD1. This CDR3 spans 16 amino acids. CDR1 is MNHEY and CDR2 is SMNVEV in the germline V gene (reference sequence). Trimming cost V 8 bases and J 7 bases; bases outside gene matches: 18.

The chain joins TRBV6-6 to TRBJ2-1; TRBD2 aligns across 8 bases. Trimming removed 2 bases from V and 5 bases from J; junction bases left unmatched: 8. The V gene's germline CDR1 is MNHNY and CDR2 SVGAGI (reference sequence). This CDR3 has 16 residues. DNA of the CDR3: TGTGCCAGCAGTTACCCGTCGAATAGCGGGAACAATGAGCAGTTCTTC. It yields the protein CASSYPSNSGNNEQFF.

This clonotype was found a few times. This chain connects TRBV5-1 to TRBJ1-1; D gene unclear. CDR3 length: 12 amino acids. Germline assignment: CDR1 SGHRS and CDR2 YFSETQ. The germline V and J ends were trimmed by 4 bases and 4 bases, with 8 bases remaining between them. CDR3 amino acids: CASSEGITEAFF. Here the CDR3 DNA reads TGCGCCAGCAGCGAGGGCATCACTGAAGCTTTCTTT.

The V and J genes are TRBV5-1 and TRBJ1-2, with TRBD1 matching over 7 bases. J gave up 0 bases and V 0 bases, and 2 bases lay outside the gene matches. Germline loops: CDR1 SGHRS, CDR2 YFSETQ. The CDR3 is 15 amino acids. CDR3 nucleotide sequence: TGCGCCAGCAGCTTGGTTGGGACAGCTAACTATGGCTACACCTTC. Translation gives CASSLVGTANYGYTF. Full variable domain (rest looked up from reference TRBV5-1 and TRBJ1-2): KAGVTQTPRYLIKTRGQQVTLSCSPISGHRSVSWYQQTPGQGLQFLFEYFSETQRNKGNFPGRFSGRQFSNSRSEMNVSTLELGDSALYLCASSLVGTANYGYTFGSGTRLTVV.

CDR3 residues: CASTQDYEQYF. The CDR3 DNA is TGTGCCAGCACCCAAGACTACGAGCAGTACTTC. The J gene is TRBJ2-7, the V gene TRBV18; D not certain. CDR1 is KGHSH and CDR2 is LQKENI in the germline V gene. Deletions cut 8 bases from V and 3 bases from J, with 8 bases between. The CDR3 has 11 residues.

The chain uses TRBV7-2 and TRBJ1-5; no clear D. This CDR3 is built from 13 residues. Trimming took off 1 base at V and 10 bases at J, with 11 bases between the two ends. The germline gives CDR1 SGHTA, CDR2 FQGNSA. In nucleotides, the CDR3 is TGTGCCAGCAGCTTAGATAACGGGAGTCCCCAGCATTTT. Its translation: CASSLDNGSPQHF.

V and J are TRBV14 and TRBJ2-7; 8 positions match TRBD1. The germline CDR1 and CDR2 sequences are SGHDN and FVKESK. The CDR3 sequence is 18 residues long. The trim removed 0 bases at V and 5 bases at J, leaving 15 bases unmatched. The CDR3 loop is CASSQDEDGQGVYHEQYF. In nucleotides, the CDR3 is TGTGCCAGCAGCCAAGACGAAGATGGACAGGGTGTCTACCACGAGCAGTACTTC.

This chain joins TRBV7-2 and TRBJ2-7; TRBD2 agrees at 12 bases. The CDR3 is 15 residues long. From germline, CDR1 is SGHTA and CDR2 FQGNSA. Trimming cost V 5 bases and J 5 bases; bases outside gene matches: 7. CDR3 sequence: CASSQSSGGAHEQYF. DNA of the CDR3: TGTGCCAGCAGCCAATCTAGCGGGGGGGCCCACGAGCAGTACTTC.

This chain links TRBV27 with TRBJ2-7, with D maybe TRBD2 (5 bases). The germline V and J ends were trimmed by 0 bases and 4 bases, with 13 bases remaining between them. The CDR3 is 15 residues long. Germline V gene sequence: CDR1 MNHEY, CDR2 SMNVEV (reference sequence). The CDR3 reads CASSLSFVGVYEQYF. CDR3 DNA: TGTGCCAGCAGTTTATCGTTTGTCGGGGTATACGAGCAGTACTTC.

The V gene is TRBV20-1, the J gene TRBJ2-3, with D perhaps assigned TRBD1 or TRBD2 (5 bases each). V lost 3 bases to trimming and J lost 1 base, with 17 bases between them. Germline V gene data show CDR1 as DFQATT and CDR2 as SNEGSKA (reference sequence). The CDR3 consists of 16 residues. The CDR3 sequence is CSASFGTFQRTDTQYF. The CDR3 DNA reads as TGCAGTGCTAGTTTTGGGACCTTCCAGCGCACAGATACGCAGTATTTT.

This chain joins TRBV12-3 or TRBV12-4 and TRBJ2-1; 7 bases map to TRBD2. V lost 5 bases and J lost 5; bases outside the gene matches: 9. There are 15 residues in the CDR3. The CDR3 nucleotides are TGTGCCAGCAGTGCCGTAGGGACTACCAACAATGAGCAGTTCTTC. Residues: CASSAVGTTNNEQFF.

The rearrangement uses TRBV3-1 and TRBJ1-2; 9 bases are shared with TRBD1. Germline CDR1 LGHDT, CDR2 YNNKEL (reference sequence). The V and J ends lost 3 bases and 8 bases, in that order; junction bases with no gene match: 4. The CDR3 covers 13 residues. The CDR3 protein is CASSQDRGRGYTF. As DNA, the CDR3 is TGTGCCAGCAGCCAGGACAGGGGAAGGGGCTACACCTTC.

The chain combines TRBV7-8 with TRBJ2-4, with 10 bases matching TRBD1. With V trimmed by 5 bases and J by 7 bases, 5 bases remained unmatched. Germline V gene sequence: CDR1 SGHVS, CDR2 FQNEAQ. The CDR3 runs to 14 residues. CDR3 amino acids: CASSPDRGRNIQYF. The CDR3 DNA reads as TGTGCCAGCAGCCCCGACAGGGGGCGGAACATTCAGTACTTC. Full variable domain (missing parts from reference TRBV7-8 and TRBJ2-4): GAGVSQSPRYKVAKRGQDVALRCDPISGHVSLFWYQQALGQGPEFLTYFQNEAQLDKSGLPSDRFFAERPEGSVSTLKIQRTQQEDSAVYLCASSPDRGRNIQYFGAGTRLSVL.

The V and J genes are TRBV18 and TRBJ1-1; the D is unclear. CDR3 length: 13 amino acids. V gave up 6 bases and J gave up 1 base, with 9 bases separating them. Germline V gene sequence: CDR1 KGHSH, CDR2 LQKENI. In DNA, the CDR3 is TGTGCCAGCTCGCCTCGGAGGAACACTGAAGCTTTCTTT. Translation: CASSPRRNTEAFF.

The CDR3 region is CASSLIHGGFETQYF. CDR3 bases: TGTGCCAGCAGCTTAATTCATGGGGGGTTTGAGACCCAGTACTTC. This rearrangement joins TRBV7-3 to TRBJ2-5; tentative D call: TRBD2 (6 bases). V was clipped by 1 base and J by 5 bases, with 14 bases between them. Germline V CDR1 and CDR2: SGHTA, FQGTGA. The CDR3 has 15 residues.

The gene calls are TRBV7-2 and TRBJ2-5; D uncertain. Germline CDR1 is SGHTA and CDR2 is FQGNSA. Trimming shortened V by 5 bases and J by 1 base, and 5 bases separated the two germline ends. This CDR3 region has 12 residues. The CDR3 DNA is TGTGCCAGCAGCCCCCGCCAAGAGACCCAGTACTTC. Protein product: CASSPRQETQYF.

The V and J genes are TRBV3-1 and TRBJ2-7; D is possibly TRBD1 (6 bases). The CDR3 has 14 amino acids. Germline-derived CDR1 and CDR2 are LGHDT and YNNKEL (reference sequence). V lost 4 bases and J 0 bases, leaving 10 bases between the germline ends. The CDR3 is CASSRGPTSYEQYF. CDR3 coding DNA: TGTGCCAGCAGCCGGGGGCCCACCTCCTACGAGCAGTACTTC.